This note documents a single T cell receptor (beta chain) sequence. Its antigen target is currently unknown. Base qualities were left out, and no much larger clone turns up one base away. Preparation of the library involved the immunoSEQ multiplex PCR assay. For the multiplex PCR, a mixture combining 60 forward primers for TCR Vbeta segments and 13 reverse primers for TCR Jbeta segments was used. A multiplex PCR assay on genomic DNA amplified the CDR3 region of rearranged TCR beta genes. The amplified TCR beta libraries were sequenced on the Illumina HiSeq System as 87-base-pair reads. Per the original workflow: Across the 640 or so repertoires, a later analysis counted 75 million to 90 million unique TCR beta chains, roughly 11 million of which were shared by at least two donors. A nearest-neighbor algorithm error-corrected the raw reads and collapsed the reads into unique sequences, merging closely related sequences to remove PCR and sequencing errors. To assign V, D and J gene segments, CDR3 sequences were aligned to IMGT reference sequences. For a sequence to be retained, at least a six-nucleotide match to both a V gene segment and a J gene segment was required. Rearrangements were classified as productive when the CDR3 lacked stop codons and remained in frame with V and J, and all other rearrangements were classified as non-productive. Following IMGT convention, CDR3 was defined as the stretch from the second conserved V-encoded cysteine to the conserved J-encoded phenylalanine. In an earlier analysis of roughly 610 of the donors, sequences lacking an unambiguous match to a single V gene segment were excluded. In an earlier analysis of about 590 of the donors, a V segment was called functional when productive rearrangements were above 56.7%, and segregating when the standard deviation between donors exceeded 5%. A statistical classification framework was built to diagnose cytomegalovirus status from the catalog of TCR beta chain sequences. A later analysis assigned V and J genes by comparing TCR nucleotide sequences with IMGT/GENE-DB human TR gene sequences. In a later analysis, CDR3 sequences and most-parsimonious VDJ recombination scenarios were assigned using the TCRdist pipeline. A later analysis defined each TCR beta chain by its CDR3 amino acid sequence plus V-gene family, and excluded reads lacking a unique V-gene family. To address suspected cross-contamination and a sequencing artifact, a later analysis removed 592 highly shared, low-generation-probability nucleotide sequences. For each public chain, a later analysis derived a clonal expansion index from normalized ranks of inferred template counts within each repertoire. Generation probabilities in a later analysis came from a VDJ recombination model fitted to out-of-frame rearrangements, and those results were checked against IGoR. A later analysis scored TCR-TCR, TCR-HLA and TCR-CMV co-occurrence with hypergeometric tests, applying a repertoire-size bias correction to TCR pairs. To estimate false discovery rates, a later analysis permuted the HLA or CMV assignments 20 times. A later analysis grouped co-occurring TCRs with DBSCAN, adding TCRdist sequence similarity when clustering within HLA-allele-positive subsets. Co-occurrence clustering excluded repertoires with fewer than 30,000 or more than 120,000 public chains, plus five with anomalous nucleotide sharing. Here the immuneACCESS table is served through TCRdb, limited to in-frame sequences with V and J called. Missing clones are a known gap in these copies; in checked studies unresolved V genes cover under half, and the rest lacks a known reason. The V and J calls and clone size come from that table; D and trimming were worked out from the DNA. Within this sample are fewer than 90,000 clones, with 70% to 90% of them counted one time only. 6.5% of the sample rests with the top ten.

This sample was taken from a study of cytomegalovirus exposure and HLA in healthy donors (dated by TCRdb to about 2017). Describing the broader study: An earlier analysis of approximately 550 of the donors reported about 250 Gb of sequence data and roughly 100 million unique TCR beta sequences from roughly 180 million T cells. An early release that covered about 600 HLA-typed donors contained approximately 320 gigabases of sequencing data and 85 million to 100 million unique TCR sequences. The genetic ancestry cluster associated with self-reported Caucasian donors included about 84% of the roughly 390 genotyped donors. The study was designed to test whether signatures of past pathogen exposure could be identified by cataloging public T cell receptors. Using immunosequencing, the study profiled T cell repertoires from 666 subjects and related those repertoires to cytomegalovirus serostatus. Along with the roughly 670-subject first cohort, a separate validation cohort of around 120 different subjects was used. High-throughput TCR immunosequencing, statistical association of individual TCRs with disease status, and machine learning were combined to predict cytomegalovirus infection status. A later analysis re-analyzed previously published TCR beta repertoires from 500 to 700 donors and added high-resolution HLA genotyping to study TCR occurrence patterns. The later analysis used no new phenotypic data to find candidate immune exposures, relying instead on TCR beta sequences and their occurrence across donors. An earlier analysis of 500 to 650 of the donors applied high-throughput TCR beta sequencing to assess whether each TCR beta V gene segment acted as functional or pseudogenic. Donor age, sex, ethnicity and CMV serostatus were compiled together with the repertoire data. A later genetic analysis took genome-wide SNP genotypes for about three fifths of the 666 donors and used that subset as a discovery cohort. Every discovery cohort repertoire had been produced on one sequencing platform. HLA typing covered class I and class II loci at four-digit resolution. Typing coverage varied by locus: about 620-630 donors for A, B, C, DRB1 and DQB1; approximately 520 for DQA1; over 600 for DPA1; 450 to 480 for DPB1. About five DR-DQ haplotypes were treated as single units for association and clustering because of strong linkage in the cohort. On average, approximately 250,000 unique TCR beta nucleotide sequences were sequenced per donor among about 400 genotyped donors of the cohort, with roughly a sixth of those sequences being non-productive. Paper-wide results and their limitations: In a later analysis, several top co-occurrence clusters were reported to appear linked to parvovirus B19, influenza, CMV and Epstein-Barr virus. A further reported finding was that TCR beta sequences accurately predicted the HLA-A and HLA-B alleles for most subjects in the first cohort. Because some donors lacked HLA typing at each locus, the association tests relied only on the typed subset. Because counts were too low, about 15 rarely observed V segments, including chromosome 9 orphons, were left out of the earlier analysis of a few hundred of the donors. In the study, some 160 TCR beta chains were listed as associated with cytomegalovirus. In vitro tests confirmed that a few of the cytomegalovirus-associated TCR beta chains recognize cytomegalovirus antigens. Presence/absence analyses assumed roughly uniform sequencing depth across donors, an assumption that may not hold. The classifier was reported to diagnose cytomegalovirus status with high specificity and sensitivity in both the original and validation cohorts. In a later analysis, HLA-associated TCR beta chains were found to be more clonally expanded and to have lower generation probabilities than equally common non-associated chains. Linkage disequilibrium might explain the correlated functional status among segregating V segments, but an unknown experimental factor could not be ruled out. The 87-base-pair reads could not distinguish some IMGT-functional V segments, including TRBV6-2 and TRBV6-3, so those segments were excluded. According to the authors, the approach could potentially be generalized to other disease states and immunological phenotypes. When HLA alleles, especially DR and DQ, strongly co-occurred, TCR associations were difficult to assign to individual alleles. In this cohort, only TCR beta chains were sequenced, and detectable features were limited by the absence of alpha or paired-chain data. Most TCR sequences were seen in very few donors, while some public TCRs were found in many individuals. Specific HLA alleles were associated with over 15,000 TCR beta sequences at a false discovery rate of 0.05 in a later analysis. V-gene and J-gene trimming of TCR beta chains was associated with a missense DCLRE1C variant in a later genetic analysis, and the association was replicated in an independent cohort. In an earlier analysis of 587 of the donors, most TCR beta V segments appeared in productive rearrangements about 90% or about 30% of the time, broadly matching IMGT annotations. According to a later analysis, most CMV-associated TCR beta chains appeared to be HLA-restricted, and the HLA associations seemed to be driven largely by CMV exposure. The sequencing pipeline was judged likely to have produced a cluster of highly shared sequence variants as a technical artifact. The only immune exposure information available for the cohort was CMV serostatus. A later genetic analysis reported fewer N-insertions in productive TCRs among donors in an Asian-associated ancestry cluster than the approximately 670-donor mean. In a later analysis, the rate of TCR association differed among HLA loci, with DRB1 alleles having the most associated TCRs and HLA-C alleles having the fewest.

For CDR1 and CDR2, the germline V gene lists WSHSY and SAAADI. V drops 6 bases and J drops 4 bases, leaving 9 bases in between. The CDR3 goes from the cysteine to the phenylalanine over 13 residues. Just the 39-base CDR3 DNA is kept, in frame starting at base 1. The cohort comprised 710 or so healthy bone marrow donors. At the time of sampling, all cohort members were nominally healthy, though unrecorded immune exposures were likely present. CMV serostatus was positive for approximately 300 and negative for about 55% of the roughly 670 cohort members, and was not recorded for this donor. Every donor gave a peripheral blood sample, and the peripheral blood mononuclear cells from that sample were used for TCR beta sequencing. Genomic DNA was extracted from the blood cell samples with the Qiagen DNeasy Blood Extraction Kit.

This clonotype was sampled from a human donor in good health. Sequencing was carried out using PBMCs. Recombination joined TRBV10-2 with TRBJ2-2; possibly the D gene is TRBD2, per 5 matching bases. The DNA sequence follows: TGCGCCAGCAGCCCTACTAGCACCGGGGAGCTGTTTTTT. This encodes CASSPTSTGELFF.